This passage covers 19 T cell receptor beta chains from one sample sequenced in a study of technical replicates of blood from a few donors. Libraries were prepared by immunoSEQ multiplex PCR; TCRdb keeps only in-frame clonotypes and omits some of them. This table has 45,000 to 55,000 clones, more than 95% appearing once. Sequenced input: T cells isolated from PBMCs. Receptor source: a human donor in good health.

The J gene is TRBJ2-7, the V gene TRBV27; a possible D gene is TRBD2 (5 bases). The germline CDR1 and CDR2 sequences are MNHEY and SMNVEV (reference sequence). This CDR3 is built from 11 residues. Trimming pared 10 bases from V and 3 bases from J, leaving 10 bases between. As DNA, the CDR3 is TGTGCCAACAAGAGGGTCTACGAGCAGTACTTC. Amino acid sequence: CANKRVYEQYF.

The chain links TRBV14 to TRBJ1-2, with D possibly matching TRBD1 (6 bases). Looked up from germline, CDR1 is SGHDN and CDR2 is FVKESK. V was cut by 5 bases and J by 3 bases, with 10 bases left in between. The CDR3 contains 13 residues. DNA of the CDR3: TGTGCCAGCAGCGATAACAGGGACTATGGCTACACCTTC. This translates into CASSDNRDYGYTF.

The chain uses TRBV10-3 and TRBJ1-4, with a weak D call TRBD1 (6 bases). The ends were cut back, 3 bases at V and 15 bases at J, with 17 bases in the middle. The germline CDR1 and CDR2 sequences are ENHRY and SYGVKD. The CDR3 loop spans 13 amino acids. The DNA of the CDR3 is TGTGCCATCAGTGAACTGCTTAGGGGGAGGGTGTTTTTT. Its protein is CAISELLRGRVFF.

The DNA of the CDR3 is TGTGCCTGGGATTTAGCGGGAGAAGAGACCCAGTACTTC. Translation: CAWDLAGEETQYF. The chain uses TRBV30 and TRBJ2-5; 9 bases fit TRBD2. J gave up 3 bases and V 5 bases, and 4 bases lay outside the gene matches. The CDR3 is 13 residues long. Germline CDR1 is GTSNPN and CDR2 is SVGIG (reference sequence).

This chain connects TRBV9 to TRBJ2-7; TRBD2 agrees at 12 bases. Germline lookup yields CDR1 SGDLS and CDR2 YYNGEE. Trimming cost V 4 bases and J 3 bases; bases outside gene matches: 11. The CDR3 covers 17 residues. This chain's CDR3 is CASSPGLAGGLNYEQYF. The CDR3, as DNA: TGTGCCAGCAGCCCTGGGCTAGCGGGAGGGCTAAACTACGAGCAGTACTTC.

The chain has TRBV27 and TRBJ2-5, with a possible D match to TRBD2 (5 bases). CDR1 and CDR2 (germline): MNHEY, SMNVEV (reference sequence). CDR3 length: 14 amino acids. Deletions cut 10 bases from V and 1 base from J, with 16 bases between. The CDR3 bases are TGTGCCATCATCTCCCCGGAGGCCCAAGAGACCCAGTACTTC. It specifies CAIISPEAQETQYF.

The chain links TRBV10-3 to TRBJ2-5; 11 positions agree with TRBD2. Germline V lookup: CDR1 ENHRY, CDR2 SYGVKD. This CDR3 has 16 amino acids. The V and J ends lost 3 bases and 5 bases, in that order; junction bases with no gene match: 8. The CDR3 DNA sequence: TGTGCCATCAGTGATTCGGCTAGCGGGAGGTGGGAGACCCAGTACTTC. It yields the protein CAISDSASGRWETQYF.

This chain links TRBV9 with TRBJ2-5; 10 bases map to TRBD2. Trimming removed 0 bases from V and 5 bases from J; junction bases left unmatched: 7. Germline V gene lookup returns CDR1 SGDLS and CDR2 YYNGEE. This CDR3 comprises 16 residues. In nucleotides, the CDR3 is TGTGCCAGCAGCGTAGGGTCTAGCGGGAGTTTTGAGACCCAGTACTTC. Translation: CASSVGSSGSFETQYF.

The chain recombines TRBV7-9 with TRBJ2-5; 8 positions agree with TRBD2. CDR1 is SEHNR and CDR2 is FQNEAQ in the germline V gene (reference sequence). Losses at the gene ends were 5 bases for V and 2 bases for J; bases not matched to a gene: 7. CDR3 length: 15 residues. CDR3 DNA sequence: TGTGCCAGCAGCCCCTTAGCGGGACTTCAAGAGACCCAGTACTTC. It is translated as CASSPLAGLQETQYF.

J is TRBJ1-2 and V is TRBV7-2; maybe TRBD1 (5 bases). V gave up 5 bases and J gave up 6 bases, with 22 bases separating them. This CDR3 spans 16 amino acids. Germline lookup yields CDR1 SGHTA and CDR2 FQGNSA. CDR3 residues: CASSVKTGGGLDGYTF. The CDR3 DNA reads TGTGCCAGCAGCGTAAAAACCGGGGGGGGTTTGGATGGCTACACCTTC.

The chain joins TRBV30 to TRBJ1-2; no definite D call. From germline, CDR1 is GTSNPN and CDR2 SVGIG (reference sequence). CDR3 size: 11 residues. CDR3 loop: CAGGGYYGYTF. For the CDR3, the DNA is TGTGCTGGAGGAGGGTACTATGGCTACACCTTC.

V gene TRBV13 combines with J gene TRBJ2-2; D remains ambiguous. This CDR3 spans 13 amino acids. V was shortened by 1 base and J by 8 bases, with 8 bases between the two germline ends. CDR1 is PRHDT and CDR2 is FYEKMQ in the germline V gene (reference sequence). This chain's CDR3 is CASSLEYKGELFF. The DNA of the CDR3 is TGTGCCAGCAGCTTAGAATACAAAGGGGAGCTGTTTTTT.

The chain couples TRBV5-1 to TRBJ2-3, with D maybe TRBD1 (5 bases). V lost 2 bases, J lost 2 bases, and 12 bases lay in between. This CDR3 has 15 amino acids. CDR1 SGHRS and CDR2 YFSETQ come from the germline V gene. The CDR3 DNA reads as TGCGCCAGCAGCTTTTTGACAGCTTCCACAGATACGCAGTATTTT. It encodes CASSFLTASTDTQYF. Combining the CDR3 with reference TRBV5-1 and TRBJ2-3 gives the whole variable domain KAGVTQTPRYLIKTRGQQVTLSCSPISGHRSVSWYQQTPGQGLQFLFEYFSETQRNKGNFPGRFSGRQFSNSRSEMNVSTLELGDSALYLCASSFLTASTDTQYFGPGTRLTVL.

This chain links TRBV2 with TRBJ2-7; D call uncertain. The CDR3 totals 13 residues. CDR1 is SNHLY and CDR2 is FYNNEI in the germline V gene. Trimming took off 2 bases at V and 3 bases at J, with 8 bases between the two ends. This CDR3 is CASSETENYEQYF. In nucleotides, the CDR3 is TGTGCCAGCAGTGAAACAGAAAACTACGAGCAGTACTTC.

The V gene is TRBV7-9, the J gene TRBJ2-7; the D is unclear. This CDR3 spans 11 amino acids. Germline CDR1 is SEHNR and CDR2 is FQNEAQ (reference sequence). Trimming took off 2 bases at V and 6 bases at J, with 5 bases between the two ends. The CDR3 DNA reads as TGTGCCAGCAGCTTAACCGGCGAGCAGTACTTC. Protein: CASSLTGEQYF.

This chain joins TRBV5-1 and TRBJ2-7; tentative D call: TRBD2 (7 bases). Germline assignment: CDR1 SGHRS and CDR2 YFSETQ. The CDR3 has 15 amino acids. Trimming shortened V by 4 bases and J by 3 bases, and 17 bases separated the two germline ends. The CDR3 reads CASSPQGGEGYEQYF. Written as DNA, the CDR3 is TGCGCCAGCAGCCCCCAAGGGGGGGAGGGCTACGAGCAGTACTTC.

The chain carries TRBV7-9 and TRBJ2-6, with no clear D. Germline assignment: CDR1 SEHNR and CDR2 FQNEAQ (reference sequence). The CDR3 has 14 residues. CDR3 DNA sequence: TGTGTCGTCGCGCCGCGCTCTGGGGCCAACGTCCTGACTTTC. Translated: CVVAPRSGANVLTF.

This sequence joins TRBV27 and TRBJ2-1; D is unclear. Trimming left V 4 bases short and J 6 bases short, with 7 bases between. This CDR3 contains 12 residues. The germline V gene has CDR1 MNHEY and CDR2 SMNVEV (reference sequence). CDR3 region: CASSSLVNEQFF. The CDR3 region has the DNA TGTGCCAGCAGTTCCTTAGTCAATGAGCAGTTCTTC.

This chain joins TRBV7-8 and TRBJ1-1; TRBD1 might be the D (5 bases). Looked up from germline, CDR1 is SGHVS and CDR2 is FQNEAQ. The CDR3 sequence is 13 residues long. Trimming cost V 6 bases and J 7 bases, with 15 bases left between them. The CDR3 sequence: CASSLGLQGEAFF. In DNA form, the CDR3 reads TGTGCCAGCAGTCTGGGGCTCCAGGGTGAAGCTTTCTTT.